This T cell receptor beta chain derives from a study of vaccination effects on CD4 cells after COVID-19. Study information: Samples gathered post-vaccine arrived a median of 72 days past the second dose.

The germline CDR1 and CDR2 sequences are SNHLY and FYNNEI. V lost 2 bases and J lost 2, with 4 bases in between. This CDR3 comprises 13 residues. Libraries were prepared by immunoSEQ multiplex PCR; TCRdb keeps only in-frame clonotypes and omits some of them. The repertoire includes about 66,000 clones, 76% of them detected once, and roughly 0.94% sits in the top ten. Sequencing in the ViraFEST assay came after antigen-specific CD4+ T cells had been expanded with viral peptide pools, which were used to stimulate PBMC. After more than 8 days in culture, the CD4+ T cells were isolated. As their vaccination, participants received two doses of either BNT162b2 or mRNA-1273. Nucleocapsid antibodies stayed negative before and after vaccination, showing no earlier SARS-CoV-2 infection. A half-volume exchange with IL-2 medium occurred on days 3 and 7. About this clone: Its target is unknown.

Sequencing used CD4+ T cells from PBMCs cultured with HCoV-OC43 spike peptides, obtained after COVID-19 vaccination. Documented subset: HCoV-OC43 spike overlapping peptide pool stimulation. The sequence derives from a human donor who received a COVID-19 vaccine. The chain uses TRBV2 and TRBJ1-5; no clear D. The CDR3 spells CASSESGNQPQHF. Here the CDR3 DNA reads TGTGCCAGCAGTGAATCGGGCAATCAGCCCCAGCATTTT.